One sample yielded the 19 T cell receptor beta chains listed below, sequenced in a study of OX40 agonist ivuxolimab in advanced cancers. Libraries were made using the immunoSEQ multiplex PCR assay. Held by TCRdb, this immuneACCESS table contains in-frame sequences only and omits some clones. Under half of the omission traces to an unresolved V gene where checked; the cause of the rest is unknown. Across this sample there are tens of thousands of clones, with roughly 90% seen only once. The ten largest account for 4.5% to 5.5% of the sample. The material was CD4+ or CD8+ T cells sorted from blood, obtained in a trial of the OX40 agonist ivuxolimab. The receptors derive from an adult with an advanced solid tumor such as melanoma, head and neck, liver or kidney cancer.

This chain links TRBV10-3 with TRBJ1-1; D call uncertain. The V end lost 6 bases, the J end lost 3 bases, and 14 bases lay between the germline ends. The CDR3 consists of 14 residues. Per the germline V gene, CDR1 is ENHRY and CDR2 is SYGVKD. CDR3 sequence: CAIRGLATDTEAFF. DNA of the CDR3: TGTGCCATCAGGGGTTTGGCGACGGACACTGAAGCTTTCTTT.

V gene TRBV2 combines with J gene TRBJ1-2; D perhaps matches TRBD1 (6 bases). The V end was cut by 6 bases, the J end by 4 bases, with 9 bases between. CDR3 length equals 12 residues. Germline V CDR1 and CDR2: SNHLY, FYNNEI. The CDR3 loop is CASRGGLYGYTF. For the CDR3, the DNA is TGTGCCAGCAGGGGGGGGCTCTATGGCTACACCTTC.

This clone showed up just a few times. The J gene is TRBJ1-2, the V gene TRBV4-1; D is perhaps TRBD1 (6 bases). Germline V gene sequence: CDR1 MGHRA, CDR2 YSYEKL. CDR3 length: 15 residues. Trimming removed 0 bases at V and 8 bases at J, with 16 bases between. CDR3 DNA sequence: TGCGCCAGCAGCCAAGATGGCTCAGGGGCGAGGGGCTACACCTTC. Its translation is CASSQDGSGARGYTF.

The rearrangement uses TRBV7-4 and TRBJ1-2, with D perhaps matching TRBD1 (5 bases). Germline V gene lookup returns CDR1 SGHVT and CDR2 SQSDAQ. V was shortened by 5 bases and J by 0 bases, with 19 bases between the two germline ends. CDR3 length: 17 residues. CDR3 loop: CASSPLRVQGPNYGYTF. DNA of the CDR3: TGTGCCAGCAGCCCTCTCAGGGTTCAAGGCCCTAACTATGGCTACACCTTC.

The CDR3 loop is CASSLNRIGNEQFF. CDR3 coding DNA: TGCGCCAGCAGCCTCAACAGGATTGGCAATGAGCAGTTCTTC. The rearrangement joins TRBV4-1 to TRBJ2-1; D is possibly TRBD1 (5 bases). The V gene lost 4 bases and the J gene lost 6 bases, with 13 bases spanning the gap. The CDR3 runs 14 residues. Germline lookup yields CDR1 MGHRA and CDR2 YSYEKL.

A single count supports this clone. The rearrangement links TRBV4-1 to TRBJ2-1, with D possibly matching TRBD2 (6 bases). CDR3 length equals 17 residues. Trimming stripped 0 bases from V and 7 bases from J, with 19 bases between. CDR1 is MGHRA and CDR2 is YSYEKL in the germline V gene. The CDR3 is CASSQDLTVAGRNEQFF. The CDR3 nucleotides read TGCGCCAGCAGCCAAGATCTAACGGTGGCGGGGAGAAATGAGCAGTTCTTC.

V usage is TRBV11-2 and J usage is TRBJ2-5; the match to TRBD2 covers 16 bases. Germline values: CDR1 SGHAT, CDR2 FQNNGV. V lost 5 bases, J lost 1 base, and 7 bases stayed unmatched. The CDR3 covers 18 residues. CDR3 bases: TGTGCCAGCAGCCCGGGGACTAGCGGGAGGGTGGGCCAAGAGACCCAGTACTTC. Translating gives CASSPGTSGRVGQETQYF.

This chain joins TRBV29-1 and TRBJ2-7; 11 bases are a match to TRBD2. J lost 4 bases, V lost 6 bases, and 5 bases had no gene match. Germline CDR1 is SQVTM and CDR2 is ANQGSEA. CDR3 size: 13 residues. The CDR3 spells CSVLAGGRYEQYF. CDR3 DNA: TGCAGCGTCCTAGCGGGGGGCCGGTACGAGCAGTACTTC.

In DNA form, the CDR3 reads TGTGCCAGCAGCCGGATATTCTCCTACGAGCAGTACTTC. Protein product: CASSRIFSYEQYF. The chain combines TRBV27 with TRBJ2-7, with no clear D. The CDR3 totals 13 residues. The germline V gene has CDR1 MNHEY and CDR2 SMNVEV (reference sequence). The V end lost 6 bases, the J end lost 0 bases, and 9 bases lay between the germline ends.

This clone was detected only once. The V gene is TRBV5-1, the J gene TRBJ2-3, with 7 bases that match TRBD2. The CDR3 is 16 residues long. Germline CDR1 is SGHRS and CDR2 is YFSETQ. J lost 5 bases, V lost 4 bases, and 13 bases had no gene match. Here the CDR3 DNA reads TGCGCCAGCAGCAGCCGAGCGGGGAAACGCGGAGATACGCAGTATTTT. As protein: CASSSRAGKRGDTQYF.

The rearrangement joins TRBV7-2 to TRBJ2-2; D is uncertain. The CDR3 loop spans 15 amino acids. V dropped 5 bases and J dropped 0 bases, with 10 bases sitting between them. The germline V gene encodes CDR1 SGHTA and CDR2 FQGNSA. The CDR3 region has the DNA TGTGCCAGCAGCCCCTGGCGGTCGAACACCGGGGAGCTGTTTTTT. It encodes CASSPWRSNTGELFF.

The CDR3 reads CASSGTGGREKLFF. The CDR3 DNA follows: TGCGCCAGCAGTGGGACAGGGGGGCGTGAAAAACTGTTTTTT. The rearrangement links TRBV10-2 to TRBJ1-4, with TRBD1 identical over 10 bases. Looked up from germline, CDR1 is WSHSY and CDR2 is SAAADI. The junction had 3 bases not matched to a gene; V was cut back by 4 bases and J by 7 bases. The CDR3 loop spans 14 amino acids.

The J gene is TRBJ1-6, the V gene TRBV7-9; TRBD1 matches at 10 bases. The CDR3 length is 15 residues. The V segment lost 5 bases and the J segment 7 bases; nucleotides outside the gene matches: 5. Germline lookup yields CDR1 SEHNR and CDR2 FQNEAQ (reference sequence). The DNA of the CDR3 is TGTGCCAGCAGCCTACCGGGACAGGGGAATTCACCCCTCCACTTT. This gives the protein CASSLPGQGNSPLHF.

This rearrangement joins TRBV10-2 to TRBJ2-7, with 7 bases lining up with TRBD2. J lost 7 bases, V lost 6 bases, and 9 bases had no gene match. In germline, CDR1 is WSHSY, CDR2 SAAADI. The CDR3 runs 13 residues. The CDR3 sequence is CASSPGLSLEQYF. The CDR3 DNA reads as TGCGCCAGCAGCCCGGGACTAAGTCTGGAGCAGTACTTC.

The V and J genes are TRBV7-9 and TRBJ2-3; D is possibly TRBD1 (5 bases). The CDR3 consists of 13 residues. V dropped 5 bases and J dropped 2 bases, with 8 bases sitting between them. Per germline, CDR1 SEHNR and CDR2 FQNEAQ (reference sequence). The CDR3: CASSARDTDTQYF. In DNA, the CDR3 is TGTGCCAGCAGCGCCAGGGACACAGATACGCAGTATTTT.

The chain couples TRBV5-6 to TRBJ1-1; 7 nucleotides line up with TRBD1. V shed 0 bases, J shed 1 base, and the junction held 3 bases outside the gene matches. Germline CDR1 is SGHDT and CDR2 is YYEEEE. This CDR3 comprises 15 residues. Here the CDR3 DNA reads TGTGCCAGCAGCTTGGGACAGGGTTGGAACACTGAAGCTTTCTTT. Its protein product is CASSLGQGWNTEAFF.

The count of this clone is one. The gene calls are TRBV5-1 and TRBJ2-5; D is unresolved. There are 12 residues in the CDR3. V lost 4 bases to trimming and J lost 5 bases, with 9 bases between them. Per the germline V gene, CDR1 is SGHRS and CDR2 is YFSETQ. The CDR3 reads CASSHLRETQYF. CDR3 in DNA: TGCGCCAGCAGCCACTTACGGGAGACCCAGTACTTC.

In the case of this clone: A read error may account for a junction end that differs from germline. The chain combines TRBV7-7 with TRBJ1-5; D is undetermined. CDR3 length equals 10 residues. Germline CDR1 is SSHAT and CDR2 is FNYEAQ (reference sequence). This chain's CDR3 is CASSIGPQHF. The CDR3 bases are TGTGCTAGCAGCATCGGGCCCCAGCATTTT.

The chain is built from TRBV5-4 and TRBJ2-7, with 7 bases lining up with TRBD2. This CDR3 contains 15 residues. V lost 0 bases and J lost 2; bases outside the gene matches: 5. Germline lookup yields CDR1 SGHNT and CDR2 YYREEE (reference sequence). The CDR3 nucleotides read TGTGCCAGCAGCTTGGGGGGGGGAATAACCTACGAGCAGTACTTC. As protein: CASSLGGGITYEQYF.